This T cell receptor (beta chain) was captured in a study of blood T cell repertoires in COVID-19. At the level of the study: The origin of the acute and convalescent COVID-19 samples was the United States, Italy and Spain.

Germline assignment: CDR1 SGHTA and CDR2 FQGTGA. V lost 5 bases, J lost 3 bases, and 6 bases stayed unmatched. The length of the CDR3 is 15 residues. As handled by the study authors: Estimated nucleated cell counts came from reference gene primer amplification. Here immunoSEQ multiplex PCR was the method, and the copy in TCRdb shows in-frame clones only, minus some. The V and J calls and clone size were taken over from that table, and D and trimming were inferred from the DNA. The sample consists of 110,000 or so clones, 84% of them appearing once. The receptor was derived from a woman aged 40 to 49 with acute or convalescent COVID-19. Source material: peripheral blood. This chain joins TRBV7-3 and TRBJ2-7, with 11 bases matching TRBD2. CDR3 sequence reads: CASSKTSGGDYEQYF. In DNA form, the CDR3 reads TGTGCCAGCAGCAAAACTAGCGGGGGTGACTACGAGCAGTACTTC.